The clone carrying this T cell receptor beta chain occurred many times. Its cognate antigen is unknown. The data were taken from a study of CD8+CD57+ T cells in acquired aplastic anemia. Study observations and caveats: Patients shared under 30 CD8+ CDR3 sequences with controls.

CDR3 length: 15 amino acids. Germline V gene sequence: CDR1 SGDLS, CDR2 YYNGEE. With 0 bases clipped from V and 4 bases from J, the junction kept 2 bases outside the gene matches. In patients chosen for sequencing, flow cytometry had shown CD8+CD57+ cell expansion. Patients uniformly had severe acquired aplastic anemia. Among the patients, none had received any therapy at the time of blood sampling. TCR beta VDJ and CDR3 were profiled, and genomic DNA was the template. TCRdb called the reads again in MiXCR, with one record for every CDR3 protein. The table records about 250,000 distinct CDR3 sequences, approximately 45% of them present only once.

The V gene is TRBV9, the J gene TRBJ2-2, with 8 nucleotides matching TRBD2. This clonotype was obtained from a human donor with aplastic anemia. Sequencing was carried out using sorted CD4+, CD8+, or CD8+CD57+ T cells (not recorded which) from PBMCs. The CDR3 coding sequence is TGTGCCAGCAGCGTAGGCGGGGGGCTCACCGGGGAGCTGTTTTTT. Translating gives CASSVGGGLTGELFF. Full variable domain (outside the CDR3, taken from reference TRBV9 and TRBJ2-2): DSGVTQTPKHLITATGQRVTLRCSPRSGDLSVYWYQQSLDQGLQFLIQYYNGEERAKGNILERFSAQQFPDLHSELNLSSLELGDSALYFCASSVGGGLTGELFFGEGSRLTVL.